This TCR beta chain was identified during a study of blood T cell repertoires in COVID-19 (dated by TCRdb to about 2020). As for the study more broadly: Collaborator samples came from the United States, Italy and Spain and covered acute and convalescent phases of COVID-19. Deeply sampled blood TCRbeta repertoires from subjects exposed to, actively infected with, or recovered from COVID-19 were included in the dataset. The material from the prospective study consisted of cDNA or gDNA derived from T cells, B-cell-depleted T cells, or PBMCs. Nearly every sample came with metadata listing a de-identified subject ID, COVID-19 status, age in years and sex. Samples came from the ongoing ImmuneRACE study (first 160 participants) plus 1,254 subjects from 6 global collaborators. HLA class I and class II types, where available, came from metadata supplied by the sample provider rather than from assay-based typing. A freely available public database, intended as a resource for researchers studying the immune response to SARS-CoV-2, is where the repertoires were released. What the authors observed across the whole study: Clinical and demographic metadata were provided uncurated, with the amount varying by source and participant.

One collaborating source in Seattle enrolled patients while the patients were actively infected and followed the patients over time throughout the course of disease. Each collaborating institution followed its own protocols to collect whole blood in K2EDTA tubes. For TCRbeta analysis, collaborators shipped samples in one of three forms: frozen whole blood, isolated PBMCs, or DNA extracted from either of those sample types. Worth noting for this clone: The clone's antigen remains unknown. Base quality data are lacking; no much larger clone is found one base away.

Counted from cysteine to phenylalanine, this CDR3 has 15 amino acids. This entry keeps only the CDR3 DNA: 45 bases, framed from base 1. As encoded in the germline V gene, CDR1 is ENHRY while CDR2 is SYGVKD. The V end gives up 6 bases and the J end 4 bases, leaving 7 bases in the junction not matched to a gene. TCRbeta CDR3 regions were amplified from genomic DNA using the immunoSEQ Assay, a bias-controlled multiplex PCR. As for how the authors treated the data: Within the assay, amplification of reference gene primers was used to estimate how many nucleated cells each sample contained. To quantify the absolute abundance of each unique TCRbeta CDR3 rearrangement, sequence reads were collapsed and filtered. Productive Simpson clonality was computed per sample as the square root of Simpson's diversity index over productive rearrangements. TCRdb took this table from immuneACCESS and kept in-frame rearrangements with V and J called. Such tables lack part of the clones; where checked against another copy, unresolved V genes explain under half of the gap, and the rest is unexplained. V and J calls plus clone size are reproduced from that table; the DNA served to infer D and trimming. For this sample the table gives just over 150,000 clones, of which 82% were detected only once. In total, the top ten clones hold roughly 7% of the sample.

Sequenced: peripheral blood. This sequence was found in a woman aged 40 to 50 with COVID-19, enrolled during active disease. The rearranged chain carries TRBV10-3 and TRBJ2-2; the junction holds 8 bases that match TRBD2. CDR3 reads: CAISPGGAGTGELFF. The nucleotide sequence is TGTGCCATCAGCCCCGGGGGGGCGGGCACCGGGGAGCTGTTTTTT.